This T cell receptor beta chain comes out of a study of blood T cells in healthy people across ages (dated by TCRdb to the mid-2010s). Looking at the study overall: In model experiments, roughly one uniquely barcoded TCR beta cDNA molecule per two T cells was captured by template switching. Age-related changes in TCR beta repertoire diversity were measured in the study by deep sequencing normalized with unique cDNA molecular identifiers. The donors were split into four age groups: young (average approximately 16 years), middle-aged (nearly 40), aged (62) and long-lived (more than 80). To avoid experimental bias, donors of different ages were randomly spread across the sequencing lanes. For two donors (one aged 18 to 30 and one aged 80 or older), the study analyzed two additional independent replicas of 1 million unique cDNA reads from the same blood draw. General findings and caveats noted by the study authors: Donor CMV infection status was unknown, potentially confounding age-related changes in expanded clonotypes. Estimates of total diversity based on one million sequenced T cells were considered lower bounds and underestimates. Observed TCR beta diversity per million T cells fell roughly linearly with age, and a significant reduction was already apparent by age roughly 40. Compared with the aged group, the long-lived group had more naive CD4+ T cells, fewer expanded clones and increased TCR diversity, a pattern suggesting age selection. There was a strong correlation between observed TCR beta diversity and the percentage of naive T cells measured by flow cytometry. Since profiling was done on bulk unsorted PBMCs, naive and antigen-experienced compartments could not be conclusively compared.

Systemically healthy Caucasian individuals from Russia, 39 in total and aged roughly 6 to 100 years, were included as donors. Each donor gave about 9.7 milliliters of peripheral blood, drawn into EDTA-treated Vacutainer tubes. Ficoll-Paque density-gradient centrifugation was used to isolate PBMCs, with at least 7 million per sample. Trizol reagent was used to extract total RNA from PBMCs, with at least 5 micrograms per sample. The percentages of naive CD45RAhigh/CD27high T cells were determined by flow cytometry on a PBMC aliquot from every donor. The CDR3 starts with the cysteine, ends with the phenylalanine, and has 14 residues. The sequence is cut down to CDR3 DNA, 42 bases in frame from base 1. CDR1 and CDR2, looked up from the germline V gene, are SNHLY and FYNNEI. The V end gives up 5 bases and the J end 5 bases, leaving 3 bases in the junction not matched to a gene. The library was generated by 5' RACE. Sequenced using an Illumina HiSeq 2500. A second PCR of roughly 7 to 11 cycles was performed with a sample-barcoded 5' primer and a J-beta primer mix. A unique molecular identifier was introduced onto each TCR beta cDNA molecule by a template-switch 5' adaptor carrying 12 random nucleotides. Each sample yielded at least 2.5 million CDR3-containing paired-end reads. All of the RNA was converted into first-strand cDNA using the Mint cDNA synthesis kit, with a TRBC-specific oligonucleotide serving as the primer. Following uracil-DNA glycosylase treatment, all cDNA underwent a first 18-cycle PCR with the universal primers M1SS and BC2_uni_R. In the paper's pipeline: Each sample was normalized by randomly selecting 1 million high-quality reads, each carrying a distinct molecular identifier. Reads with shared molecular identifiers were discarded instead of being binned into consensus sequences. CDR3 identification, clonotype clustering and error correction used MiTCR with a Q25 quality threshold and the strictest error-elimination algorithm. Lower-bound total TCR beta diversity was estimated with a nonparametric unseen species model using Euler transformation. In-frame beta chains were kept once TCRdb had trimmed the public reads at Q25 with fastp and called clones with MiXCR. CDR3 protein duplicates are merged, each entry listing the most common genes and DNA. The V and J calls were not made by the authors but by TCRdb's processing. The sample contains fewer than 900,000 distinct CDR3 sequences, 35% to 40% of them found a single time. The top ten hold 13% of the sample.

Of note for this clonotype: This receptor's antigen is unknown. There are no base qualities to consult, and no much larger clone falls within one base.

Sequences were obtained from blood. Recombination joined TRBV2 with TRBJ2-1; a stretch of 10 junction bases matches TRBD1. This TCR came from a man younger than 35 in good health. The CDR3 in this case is CASSWTGGDNEQFF. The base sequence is TGTGCCAGCAGTTGGACAGGGGGGGACAATGAGCAGTTCTTC. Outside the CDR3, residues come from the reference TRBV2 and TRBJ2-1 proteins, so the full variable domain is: EPEVTQTPSHQVTQMGQEVILRCVPISNHLYFYWYRQILGQKVEFLVSFYNNEISEKSEIFDDQFSVERPDGSNFTLKIRSTKLEDSAMYFCASSWTGGDNEQFFGPGTRLTVL.